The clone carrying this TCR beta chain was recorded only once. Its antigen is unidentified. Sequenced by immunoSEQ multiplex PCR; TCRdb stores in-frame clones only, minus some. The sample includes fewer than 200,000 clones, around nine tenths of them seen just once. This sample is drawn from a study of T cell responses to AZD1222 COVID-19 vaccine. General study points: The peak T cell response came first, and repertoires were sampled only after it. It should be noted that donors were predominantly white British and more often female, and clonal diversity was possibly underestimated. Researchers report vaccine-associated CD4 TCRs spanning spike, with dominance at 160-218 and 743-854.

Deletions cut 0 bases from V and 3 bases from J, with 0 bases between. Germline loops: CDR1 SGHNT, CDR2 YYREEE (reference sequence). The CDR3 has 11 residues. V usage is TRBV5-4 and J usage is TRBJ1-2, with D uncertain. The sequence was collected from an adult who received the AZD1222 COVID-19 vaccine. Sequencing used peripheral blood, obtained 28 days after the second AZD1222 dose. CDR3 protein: CASSLDYGYTF. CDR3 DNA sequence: TGTGCCAGCAGCTTGGACTATGGCTACACCTTC.